One sample yielded the 28 T cell receptor beta chains listed below, sequenced in a study of CXCR3-negative and CXCR3-positive naive CD8 T cells. Regarding the study as a whole: Hydrophobicity was higher for TRB CDR3s found in CXCR3-positive naive cells than in CXCR3-negative naive cells.

5' RACE with UMI labels generated the TRB cDNA libraries. Each CDR3 protein gets one entry in TCRdb, which reprocessed the 5' RACE reads and gives no DNA. Its clone listing holds 100,000 or so distinct CDR3 sequences. These TCRs' antigens remain unknown. The sample consisted of naive CXCR3+ CD8+ T cells from blood. The subset: CD45RO-CCR7+CD27+CD95- naive CD8+ T cells expressing CXCR3 (TNR3+). The origin of the receptors is a human donor in good health. Some clones in this sample may be carry-over from other donors' samples.

V gene TRBV2 combines with J gene TRBJ2-7; TCRdb's assignment of TRBD1 cannot be checked, as there is no DNA. This CDR3 region has 14 residues. Germline loops: CDR1 SNHLY, CDR2 FYNNEI. The CDR3 spells CASRTGFSTYEQYF.

The chain is built from TRBV28 and TRBJ2-6; the D call from TCRdb, TRBD2, cannot be confirmed without DNA. The V gene's germline CDR1 is MDHEN and CDR2 SYDVKM. This CDR3 has 16 amino acids. The CDR3 sequence is CASARLGPSGANVLTF.

This chain connects TRBV29-1 to TRBJ2-1; TCRdb reports TRBD2, a call that lacks DNA to check it against. Germline V gene data show CDR1 as SQVTM and CDR2 as ANQGSEA. This CDR3 region has 15 residues. The CDR3 protein is CSVVPGLAGYNEQFF.

V is TRBV9 and J is TRBJ2-1; the TCRdb call, TRBD1, lacks DNA for checking. Germline V lookup: CDR1 SGDLS, CDR2 YYNGEE. CDR3 length: 13 residues. This chain's CDR3 is CASSPPRDNEQFF.

CDR3 region: CSVEPSTDTQYF. The V gene is TRBV29-1, the J gene TRBJ2-3. CDR3 length equals 12 residues. CDR1 is SQVTM, CDR2 ANQGSEA, per germline.

This chain uses TRBV13 with TRBJ2-1. This CDR3 has 13 amino acids. Germline V gives CDR1 PRHDT, CDR2 FYEKMQ (reference sequence). The CDR3 loop is CASSPTTYNEQFF.

The J gene is TRBJ2-7, the V gene TRBV29-1. CDR1 SQVTM and CDR2 ANQGSEA come from the germline V gene. CDR3 length: 13 residues. The CDR3 protein is CSVEAGFGDEQYF.

The rearrangement joins TRBV7-2 to TRBJ2-1; absent DNA, TCRdb's TRBD1 call cannot be checked. Germline-derived CDR1 and CDR2 are SGHTA and FQGNSA. This CDR3 is 14 amino acids long. The chain's CDR3 is CASSTILQDLKQFF.

The CDR3 spells CASSPPDRDEQYF. The chain carries TRBV7-3 and TRBJ2-7; absent DNA, TCRdb's TRBD1 call cannot be checked. The CDR3 is made up of 13 amino acids. Germline V gene lookup returns CDR1 SGHTA and CDR2 FQGTGA. The full variable domain, in which reference TRBV7-3 and TRBJ2-7 provide the parts outside the CDR3, is GAGVSQTPSNKVTEKGKYVELRCDPISGHTALYWYRQSLGQGPEFLIYFQGTGAADDSGLPNDRFFAVRPEGSVSTLKIQRTERGDSAVYLCASSPPDRDEQYFGPGTRLTVT.

The chain employs TRBV29-1 and TRBJ1-3. The CDR3 loop spans 12 amino acids. Germline CDR1 SQVTM, CDR2 ANQGSEA. The CDR3 spells CSVEKTGNTVYF.

This chain joins TRBV4-2 and TRBJ2-3; TCRdb selects TRBD1, and the lack of DNA leaves this call unchecked. CDR1 is LGHNA, CDR2 YNFKEQ, per germline. CDR3 length: 15 amino acids. The CDR3 sequence is CASSQVRGDTDTQYF.

The J gene is TRBJ2-1, the V gene TRBV25-1. Per germline, CDR1 MGHDK and CDR2 SYGVNS. The CDR3 contains 14 residues. The CDR3 sequence is CASSEFGFEAEQFF.

The V gene is TRBV20-1, the J gene TRBJ2-1. This CDR3 spans 17 amino acids. Germline CDR1 reads DFQATT; CDR2 reads SNEGSKA (reference sequence). The CDR3 reads CSARDLLAINSYNEQFF.

The genes are TRBV7-3 and TRBJ1-3; the TCRdb call, TRBD1, lacks DNA for checking. This CDR3 spans 14 amino acids. From germline, CDR1 is SGHTA and CDR2 FQGTGA. CDR3 residues: CASSEVGTGNTIYF.

This rearrangement joins TRBV14 to TRBJ2-5; TCRdb calls TRBD2, which cannot be checked without DNA. Germline-derived CDR1 and CDR2 are SGHDN and FVKESK. The CDR3 covers 17 residues. The CDR3 spells CASSQGAGRQVQETQYF.

V usage is TRBV7-9 and J usage is TRBJ2-7. Germline V gives CDR1 SEHNR, CDR2 FQNEAQ (reference sequence). The CDR3 is 14 residues long. The CDR3 spells CATSLVGASYEQYF.

The V call is TRBV28, the J call TRBJ2-2; TCRdb calls TRBD2, which cannot be checked without DNA. CDR1 MDHEN and CDR2 SYDVKM come from the germline V gene. The CDR3 has 16 amino acids. CDR3 amino acids: CASRSYQGPQHGELFF.

The chain recombines TRBV5-1 with TRBJ1-1; TCRdb calls TRBD1, which cannot be checked without DNA. The CDR3 is 13 residues long. CDR1 is SGHRS, CDR2 YFSETQ, per germline. This chain's CDR3 is CASSPGLGTEAFF.

The chain is built from TRBV4-1 and TRBJ1-5; TCRdb's assignment of TRBD1 cannot be checked, as there is no DNA. Germline assignment: CDR1 MGHRA and CDR2 YSYEKL. CDR3 length equals 15 residues. The CDR3 sequence is CASSQEQASNQPQHF.

Here the CDR3 reads CSARDPGRTINEQFF. The chain is built from TRBV20-1 and TRBJ2-1. The germline V gene encodes CDR1 DFQATT and CDR2 SNEGSKA (reference sequence). This CDR3 region has 15 residues.

The rearrangement uses TRBV7-9 and TRBJ2-2; the TRBD2 assignment by TCRdb is unverifiable without DNA. The V gene's germline CDR1 is SEHNR and CDR2 FQNEAQ (reference sequence). The CDR3 runs 14 residues. CDR3 amino acids: CASSTGLGTGELFF.

The chain is built from TRBV29-1 and TRBJ2-4. Germline CDR1 reads SQVTM; CDR2 reads ANQGSEA. The CDR3 loop spans 11 amino acids. This chain's CDR3 is CGARETNIQYF.

The gene calls are TRBV10-1 and TRBJ2-1; TCRdb calls TRBD1, which cannot be checked without DNA. This CDR3 comprises 17 residues. Per germline, CDR1 WNHNN and CDR2 SYGVQD (reference sequence). Here the CDR3 reads CASSEFRDRFFYNEQFF.

The V and J genes are TRBV7-9 and TRBJ1-2. The CDR3 totals 14 residues. Germline-derived CDR1 and CDR2 are SEHNR and FQNEAQ (reference sequence). The chain's CDR3 is CASSLANAGYGYTF.

The chain has TRBV4-1 and TRBJ2-3; TCRdb gives TRBD2 as the D gene, but with no DNA this cannot be confirmed. Looked up from germline, CDR1 is MGHRA and CDR2 is YSYEKL. The CDR3 spans 17 residues. The CDR3: CASSQSHFSGLTDTQYF.

This chain connects TRBV4-3 to TRBJ2-1; the TRBD1 assignment by TCRdb is unverifiable without DNA. This CDR3 region has 13 residues. Germline lookup yields CDR1 LGHNA and CDR2 YSLEER. CDR3 in amino acids: CASSQVAGNELFF.

The CDR3 sequence: CASSWAGMNNEQFF. This chain uses TRBV5-1 with TRBJ2-1. Looked up from germline, CDR1 is SGHRS and CDR2 is YFSETQ. The CDR3 totals 14 residues.

The chain has TRBV7-9 and TRBJ2-3; no DNA is available, so the TRBD2 call from TCRdb remains unchecked. The length of the CDR3 is 17 residues. CDR1 and CDR2 from the germline V gene are SEHNR and FQNEAQ (reference sequence). The CDR3 loop is CASSPALAGDRTDTQYF.